This T cell receptor (beta chain) was recorded in a study of T cells in Graves' hyperthyroidism and ophthalmopathy. Amplification of TCR beta CDR3 regions used RNA as the template. The TCR CDR3 first-round RT-PCR relied on the HTBI primer set. Each CDR3 protein is one row after TCRdb ran MiXCR on the multiplex PCR reads. The table includes roughly 240,000 distinct CDR3 sequences, about 15% detected once. There are many counts of this clonotype. Its antigen is still unknown. The V gene's germline CDR1 is MDHEN and CDR2 SYDVKM. Trimming stripped 1 base from V and 2 bases from J, with 8 bases between. The CDR3 contains 14 residues. Findings of the study overall: Model-based prediction identified ophthalmopathy a median approximately 6.2 months prior to its onset.

Among ophthalmopathy patients, the Clinical Activity Score reached at least 3, the NOSPECS grade reached at least 4, and duration remained under 3 months. The sequenced material came from blood. The origin of this receptor is a young woman with Graves' ophthalmopathy. This sequence joins TRBV28 and TRBJ2-5; D is uncertain. The CDR3 DNA is TGTGCCAGCAGTTTATCCGTGCGGCAAGAGACCCAGTACTTC. This sequence encodes CASSLSVRQETQYF.